These 27 T cell receptor beta chains share one sample of origin, sequenced in a study of shared clonotypes between healthy human individuals. Using immunoSEQ multiplex PCR, the repertoire was profiled, and TCRdb retains in-frame clones only, with some absent. Among about 2.2 million clones listed, about 93% were seen once. Only CD45RO-negative cells positively selected for CCR7 counted as naive CD8 cells, so terminally differentiated effector memory CD45RA+ cells were excluded. Sequencing used naive CD8+ T cells from PBMCs. These receptors all stem from a man younger than 35 in good health. Some clones in this sample may be carry-over from other donors' samples.

The chain joins TRBV28 to TRBJ2-5; 7 positions match TRBD1. There are 15 residues in the CDR3. V trimming: 2 bases; J trimming: 5 bases; junction bases outside the gene matches: 8. Germline V gene sequence: CDR1 MDHEN, CDR2 SYDVKM. The CDR3 DNA reads TGTGCCAGCAGTTTAGACAGGGAATTACAGGAGACCCAGTACTTC. Protein product: CASSLDRELQETQYF. The full variable domain, with the rest looked up from reference TRBV28 and TRBJ2-5, is DVKVTQSSRYLVKRTGEKVFLECVQDMDHENMFWYRQDPGLGLRLIYFSYDVKMKEKGDIPEGYSVSREKKERFSLILESASTNQTSMYLCASSLDRELQETQYFGPGTRLLVL.

This sequence joins TRBV6-1 and TRBJ1-2, with D maybe TRBD1 (5 bases). CDR1 and CDR2 (germline): MNHNS, SASEGT. The V and J ends lost 2 bases and 8 bases respectively, with 18 bases between them. The CDR3 has 15 residues. The CDR3 here is CASSEFGSTDEGYTF. CDR3 nucleotide sequence: TGTGCCAGCAGTGAATTCGGGTCGACAGACGAGGGCTACACCTTC.

As for this clone: The same CDR3 arises from other DNA sequences in this sample as well. The CDR3 loop is CASSYGRGQETQYF. As DNA, the CDR3 is TGTGCCAGCAGTTACGGGCGGGGGCAAGAGACCCAGTACTTC. This sequence joins TRBV6-5 and TRBJ2-5; TRBD2 matches at 7 bases. The CDR3 contains 14 residues. CDR1 and CDR2 (germline): MNHEY, SVGAGI. The ends lost 2 bases at V and 2 bases at J; junction bases unmatched: 2.

On this clone: The junction shows a germline mismatch at one end, possibly a read error. The rearrangement joins TRBV2 to TRBJ1-1, with no clear D. Germline lookup yields CDR1 SNHLY and CDR2 FYNNEI. The CDR3 is 13 residues long. CDR3 DNA: TGTGCCAGCAGTGAAGCGGATATCACGGCTCGTCCTTTT. It yields the protein CASSEADITARPF.

The CDR3 nucleotides read TGTGCCAGCGGGACAGCCGATAGCAATCAGCCCCAGCATTTT. Its translation: CASGTADSNQPQHF. The chain employs TRBV7-9 and TRBJ1-5; 7 bases align to TRBD1. V shed 8 bases and J 0 bases; nucleotides not matched to a gene: 4. In germline, CDR1 is SEHNR, CDR2 FQNEAQ (reference sequence). The CDR3 totals 14 residues.

The V gene is TRBV7-9, the J gene TRBJ2-2; perhaps D is TRBD1 or TRBD2 (5 bases each). V shed 4 bases and J shed 4 bases, with 7 bases lying between them. The CDR3 has 13 amino acids. CDR1 and CDR2 from the germline V gene are SEHNR and FQNEAQ (reference sequence). Written as DNA, the CDR3 is TGTGCCAGCAGCTGGGACCCCACCGGGGAGCTGTTTTTT. This codes for CASSWDPTGELFF.

V usage is TRBV7-8 and J usage is TRBJ2-1, with 12 bases matching TRBD2. This CDR3 has 17 residues. Trimming removed 5 bases from V and 4 bases from J; junction bases left unmatched: 9. In germline, CDR1 is SGHVS, CDR2 FQNEAQ. The CDR3 region has the DNA TGTGCCAGCAGCCCCTCTAGCGGGAGGGCCTGGTACAATGAGCAGTTCTTC. It codes for CASSPSSGRAWYNEQFF. The entire variable domain, with the rest obtained from reference TRBV7-8 and TRBJ2-1, is as follows: GAGVSQSPRYKVAKRGQDVALRCDPISGHVSLFWYQQALGQGPEFLTYFQNEAQLDKSGLPSDRFFAERPEGSVSTLKIQRTQQEDSAVYLCASSPSSGRAWYNEQFFGPGTRLTVL.

For this clone: The same CDR3 can be traced to other DNA sequences in this sample. The chain carries TRBV6-1 and TRBJ2-1; D ambiguous. Trimming removed 3 bases from V and 3 bases from J, with 6 bases in between. Germline lookup yields CDR1 MNHNS and CDR2 SASEGT. CDR3 size: 13 residues. CDR3 sequence reads: CASSDYSYNEQFF. Written as DNA, the CDR3 is TGTGCCAGCAGTGACTACAGCTACAATGAGCAGTTCTTC.

This chain joins TRBV9 and TRBJ2-2; tentatively, D is TRBD1 or TRBD2 (6 bases each). The germline gives CDR1 SGDLS, CDR2 YYNGEE. V dropped 4 bases and J dropped 7 bases, with 14 bases sitting between them. The CDR3 has 14 residues. The CDR3 nucleotides are TGTGCCAGCAGCCTAGGAGGGGGAATCGGGGAGCTGTTTTTT. Protein sequence: CASSLGGGIGELFF.

A word on this clone: This same CDR3 is encoded by further DNA sequences in the sample. This chain joins TRBV27 and TRBJ2-7, with TRBD1 identical over 8 bases. CDR1 and CDR2 from the germline V gene are MNHEY and SMNVEV (reference sequence). Losses at the gene ends were 6 bases for V and 3 bases for J; bases not matched to a gene: 7. This CDR3 region has 14 residues. CDR3 nucleotides: TGTGCCAGCAGCCCTGGACAGGGCCTCTACGAGCAGTACTTC. This encodes CASSPGQGLYEQYF.

This clone was observed a single time. This sequence joins TRBV7-9 and TRBJ2-1; no clear D gene. The CDR3 is made up of 14 amino acids. In germline, CDR1 is SEHNR, CDR2 FQNEAQ (reference sequence). V was trimmed by 0 bases and J by 6 bases, leaving 9 bases between them. The CDR3 is CASSLAPAVNEQFF. In DNA form, the CDR3 reads TGTGCCAGCAGCTTAGCCCCAGCCGTCAATGAGCAGTTCTTC.

This chain connects TRBV11-2 to TRBJ2-7; TRBD1 agrees at 7 bases. The CDR3 is made up of 14 amino acids. V was pared by 2 bases and J by 5 bases, with 6 bases of the junction left unmatched. Germline-derived CDR1 and CDR2 are SGHAT and FQNNGV. The DNA of the CDR3 is TGTGCCAGCAGCTTAAGACAGGGTGGAAACGAGCAGTACTTC. This gives the protein CASSLRQGGNEQYF.

This clone is a singleton in its sample. This chain uses TRBV7-8 with TRBJ2-1; possibly TRBD1 or TRBD2 for D (5 bases each). V shed 0 bases and J shed 9 bases, with 6 bases lying between them. Per the germline V gene, CDR1 is SGHVS and CDR2 is FQNEAQ. The length of the CDR3 is 12 residues. As DNA, the CDR3 is TGTGCCAGCAGCTTAGCTGGGACTGAGCAGTTCTTC. The encoded protein is CASSLAGTEQFF.

Remarks on this clone: Other DNA variants within this sample encode the same CDR3. CDR3 amino acids: CASSFLRGSSYNEQFF. The CDR3 DNA reads TGTGCCAGCAGTTTTTTGCGGGGGAGCTCCTACAATGAGCAGTTCTTC. The chain links TRBV28 to TRBJ2-1; 7 bases fit TRBD2. Trimming removed 3 bases from V and 0 bases from J; junction bases left unmatched: 5. The CDR3 spans 16 residues. The V gene's germline CDR1 is MDHEN and CDR2 SYDVKM.

In regard to this clone: The sample carries other DNA sequences with the same CDR3. V and J are TRBV7-9 and TRBJ2-1; D ambiguous. Germline loops: CDR1 SEHNR, CDR2 FQNEAQ (reference sequence). Trimming shortened V by 5 bases and J by 10 bases, and 12 bases separated the two germline ends. The CDR3 covers 12 residues. The CDR3 DNA reads as TGTGCCAGCAGCCTAGGGCCCAGGGAGCAGTTCTTC. It yields the protein CASSLGPREQFF.

The chain joins TRBV7-8 to TRBJ2-7, with 8 bases that match TRBD1. CDR3 length: 18 amino acids. V lost 0 bases to trimming and J lost 2 bases; unmatched junction nucleotides: 12. Germline V gene lookup returns CDR1 SGHVS and CDR2 FQNEAQ. The CDR3 loop is CASSLALSGGETTYEQYF. In nucleotides, the CDR3 is TGTGCCAGCAGCTTAGCGCTGTCAGGGGGCGAAACAACCTACGAGCAGTACTTC.

V gene TRBV7-6 combines with J gene TRBJ2-5; D is unclear. CDR1 SGHVS and CDR2 FNYEAQ come from the germline V gene. V dropped 2 bases and J dropped 0 bases, with 7 bases sitting between them. The CDR3 is 14 amino acids. The CDR3 here is CASSLRLDQETQYF. The CDR3 DNA is TGTGCCAGCAGCTTAAGGCTGGACCAAGAGACCCAGTACTTC.

J is TRBJ2-7 and V is TRBV7-9, with 9 nucleotides matching TRBD1. The V gene end was trimmed by 5 bases and the J gene end by 2 bases; junction bases not matched to a gene: 7. Looked up from germline, CDR1 is SEHNR and CDR2 is FQNEAQ (reference sequence). The CDR3 is 15 amino acids. CDR3 sequence reads: CASSARQGDAYEQYF. The DNA for the CDR3 is TGTGCCAGCAGCGCTCGACAGGGGGACGCCTACGAGCAGTACTTC.

The V and J genes are TRBV5-4 and TRBJ2-5; possibly TRBD2 for D (5 bases). V lost 2 bases and J 5 bases, leaving 10 bases between the germline ends. The CDR3 has 13 amino acids. Per the germline V gene, CDR1 is SGHNT and CDR2 is YYREEE (reference sequence). The CDR3 DNA follows: TGTGCCAGCAGCTTACGGGGAAAGGAGACCCAGTACTTC. Its translation is CASSLRGKETQYF.

The rearrangement uses TRBV6-1 and TRBJ2-7; a possible D gene is TRBD2 (6 bases). The CDR3 length is 16 residues. V was pared by 1 base and J by 2 bases, with 15 bases between. From germline, CDR1 is MNHNS and CDR2 SASEGT. The CDR3 here is CASSEVGRGLTYEQYF. The CDR3 bases are TGTGCCAGCAGTGAAGTAGGGCGGGGACTTACCTACGAGCAGTACTTC.

The chain recombines TRBV28 with TRBJ2-1; D may be TRBD1 (5 bases). The ends were cut back, 10 bases at V and 7 bases at J, with 20 bases in the middle. CDR3 size: 14 residues. Per germline, CDR1 MDHEN and CDR2 SYDVKM. In DNA form, the CDR3 reads TGTGCCATCGCCGCGTACCTCAGACAGAATGAGCAGTTCTTC. Translation: CAIAAYLRQNEQFF.

The chain employs TRBV27 and TRBJ1-5; D call uncertain. Between the trimmed V and J ends, which lost 2 bases and 3 bases, there was a span of 11 bases. The CDR3 sequence is 15 residues long. Germline loops: CDR1 MNHEY, CDR2 SMNVEV (reference sequence). The CDR3 DNA reads as TGTGCCAGCAGTTTAGTTTACGGGGACAATCAGCCCCAGCATTTT. Translating gives CASSLVYGDNQPQHF.

This clone was found a few times. The chain uses TRBV4-1 and TRBJ1-4; D ambiguous. Germline V gene data show CDR1 as MGHRA and CDR2 as YSYEKL. V was trimmed by 0 bases and J by 5 bases, leaving 13 bases between them. CDR3 length equals 16 residues. The CDR3 loop reads CASSQETEAENEKLFF. The CDR3 nucleotides are TGCGCCAGCAGCCAAGAAACGGAGGCAGAGAATGAAAAACTGTTTTTT.

This chain joins TRBV9 and TRBJ2-7, with D unresolved. The V gene lost 0 bases and the J gene lost 2 bases, with 12 bases spanning the gap. From germline, CDR1 is SGDLS and CDR2 YYNGEE. The CDR3 is 15 amino acids. As DNA, the CDR3 is TGTGCCAGCAGCGTAGCGACAAGCCACACCTACGAGCAGTACTTC. Its translation is CASSVATSHTYEQYF.

With respect to this clone: Different DNA sequences within this sample yield the same CDR3. The chain couples TRBV6-5 to TRBJ2-7; 7 bases match TRBD2. Germline CDR1 MNHEY, CDR2 SVGAGI. There are 14 residues in the CDR3. Trimming took 2 bases from V and 4 from J; bases not matched to a gene: 5. The DNA for the CDR3 is TGTGCCAGCAGTTACACAACCGGGGGGTACGAGCAGTACTTC. Its protein is CASSYTTGGYEQYF.

The chain uses TRBV29-1 and TRBJ2-7, with TRBD2 matching 8 bases. CDR3 length: 13 residues. The junction had 7 bases not matched to a gene; V was cut back by 5 bases and J by 4 bases. The germline V gene has CDR1 SQVTM and CDR2 ANQGSEA. The DNA of the CDR3 is TGCAGCGTTTTAAGCGGGAGCGGATACGAGCAGTACTTC. This sequence encodes CSVLSGSGYEQYF.

The genes are TRBV4-1 and TRBJ2-1; D not resolved. Germline V gene lookup returns CDR1 MGHRA and CDR2 YSYEKL. This CDR3 comprises 11 residues. The V gene lost 5 bases and the J gene lost 9 bases, with 8 bases spanning the gap. The CDR3 region has the DNA TGCGCCAGCAGCGAAACTGGTGAGCAGTTCTTC. It is translated as CASSETGEQFF.